The 30 T cell receptor beta chains below come from one sample, sequenced in a study of blood T cell repertoires in COVID-19. Profiled with immunoSEQ multiplex PCR; TCRdb holds only in-frame clones, not every one. This table holds 150,000 to 200,000 clones, around 83% found once. The sequencing input was peripheral blood. The receptors here all came from an elderly woman in a cohort sampled during active or convalescent COVID-19.

The J gene is TRBJ2-3, the V gene TRBV24-1, with D possibly matching TRBD2 (6 bases). Germline-derived CDR1 and CDR2 are KGHDR and SFDVKD. The CDR3 has 16 amino acids. V lost 9 bases and J lost 3, with 21 bases in between. In DNA form, the CDR3 reads TGTGCCACCGGGCACCCTGTCGGCGGAGGGACAGATACGCAGTATTTT. Translated, it gives CATGHPVGGGTDTQYF.

The chain is built from TRBV7-2 and TRBJ2-7, with D perhaps TRBD1 (5 bases). The CDR3 length is 14 residues. Germline loops: CDR1 SGHTA, CDR2 FQGNSA. V was trimmed by 2 bases and J by 3 bases, leaving 11 bases between them. CDR3 sequence: CASSLRQGFYEQYF. CDR3 sequence (DNA): TGTGCCAGCAGCTTACGGCAGGGTTTCTACGAGCAGTACTTC.

This chain links TRBV10-3 with TRBJ2-7; 9 nucleotides line up with TRBD1. Germline trimming cut 6 bases from V and 3 bases from J; bases unmatched to any gene: 9. Germline V lookup: CDR1 ENHRY, CDR2 SYGVKD. The CDR3 runs 15 residues. This CDR3 is CAIRGQGDRFYEQYF. CDR3 nucleotide sequence: TGTGCCATCAGGGGACAGGGTGATAGATTCTACGAGCAGTACTTC.

V gene TRBV30 combines with J gene TRBJ1-1, with 9 nucleotides matching TRBD1. Germline V CDR1 and CDR2: GTSNPN, SVGIG (reference sequence). The CDR3 covers 14 residues. V shed 3 bases and J 0 bases; nucleotides not matched to a gene: 2. The CDR3 bases are TGTGCCTGGAGCACAGGGGGCCTGAACACTGAAGCTTTCTTT. It codes for CAWSTGGLNTEAFF.

In its sample, this clone was seen a few times. V is TRBV5-4 and J is TRBJ1-5; 10 bases match TRBD1. This CDR3 region has 17 residues. Germline V CDR1 and CDR2: SGHNT, YYREEE (reference sequence). V shed 4 bases, J shed 1 base, and the junction held 8 bases outside the gene matches. The CDR3 loop reads CASSKTTGGESNQPQHF. The CDR3 nucleotides are TGTGCCAGCAGCAAAACGACAGGGGGCGAGAGCAATCAGCCCCAGCATTTT.

The chain recombines TRBV11-2 with TRBJ2-6, with D perhaps TRBD1 (5 bases). The CDR3 is 15 residues long. Germline CDR1 and CDR2: SGHAT and FQNNGV. Trimming cost V 5 bases and J 7 bases, with 15 bases left between them. CDR3 sequence (DNA): TGTGCCAGCAGCGGCCTTCGTTGGGGCGCCAACGTCCTGACTTTC. Translating it yields CASSGLRWGANVLTF.

V and J are TRBV30 and TRBJ1-2; D is perhaps TRBD1 (6 bases). V was cut by 2 bases and J by 4 bases, with 17 bases left in between. The CDR3 consists of 15 residues. Germline assignment: CDR1 GTSNPN and CDR2 SVGIG (reference sequence). This CDR3 is CAWSKTTGRLYGYTF. The CDR3 coding sequence is TGTGCCTGGAGTAAAACGACAGGACGACTCTATGGCTACACCTTC. The variable domain in full, completed from reference TRBV30 and TRBJ1-2, reads SQTIHQWPATLVQPVGSPLSLECTVEGTSNPNLYWYRQAAGRGLQLLFYSVGIGQISSEVPQNLSASRPQDRQFILSSKKLLLSDSGFYLCAWSKTTGRLYGYTFGSGTRLTVV.

V usage is TRBV9 and J usage is TRBJ2-5; 8 bases are a match to TRBD2. Losses at the gene ends were 1 base for V and 1 base for J; bases not matched to a gene: 3. The CDR3 consists of 15 residues. From germline, CDR1 is SGDLS and CDR2 YYNGEE. CDR3 loop: CASSVLGGGQETQYF. CDR3 bases: TGTGCCAGCAGCGTACTCGGGGGGGGCCAAGAGACCCAGTACTTC.

V usage is TRBV5-5 and J usage is TRBJ2-5; D gene unclear. Deletions cut 0 bases from V and 7 bases from J, with 13 bases between. Germline V CDR1 and CDR2: SGHKS, YYEKEE (reference sequence). CDR3 size: 14 residues. Here the CDR3 reads CASSLGDIPVTQYF. CDR3 coding DNA: TGTGCCAGCAGCTTGGGCGACATCCCCGTGACCCAGTACTTC.

This sequence joins TRBV7-9 and TRBJ2-1; 9 nucleotides match TRBD1. Germline CDR1 SEHNR, CDR2 FQNEAQ (reference sequence). This CDR3 spans 15 amino acids. V lost 1 base to trimming and J lost 8 bases; unmatched junction nucleotides: 6. The CDR3 DNA reads TGTGCCAGCAGCTTAGATGAATACAGGGGGCATGAGCAGTTCTTC. The encoded protein is CASSLDEYRGHEQFF.

V is TRBV11-2 and J is TRBJ1-2, with D hard to call. Germline CDR1 is SGHAT and CDR2 is FQNNGV. V was trimmed by 1 base and J by 2 bases, leaving 5 bases between them. The CDR3 consists of 13 residues. CDR3 amino acids: CASSLARNYGYTF. For the CDR3, the DNA is TGTGCCAGCAGCTTAGCTAGGAACTATGGCTACACCTTC.

The V call is TRBV21-1, the J call TRBJ2-2; the table assigns TRBD1, which was not confirmed against the DNA. TRBV21-1 is assigned pseudogene status. The CDR3 is made up of 17 amino acids. Written as DNA, the CDR3 is TGTGCCAGCAGACTCCCCACGACAGGGTCCTACACCGGGGAGCTGTTTTTT. The encoded protein is CASRLPTTGSYTGELFF.

J is TRBJ2-1 and V is TRBV18; TRBD1 aligns across 9 bases. V gave up 1 base and J gave up 7 bases; unmatched junction bases: 5. The CDR3 spans 15 residues. The germline V gene encodes CDR1 KGHSH and CDR2 LQKENI. CDR3 sequence: CASSPRGQGMNEQFF. Here the CDR3 DNA reads TGTGCCAGCTCACCACGAGGACAGGGGATGAATGAGCAGTTCTTC.

In this sample, this clone turned up a few times. This chain uses TRBV6-6 with TRBJ1-6, with D possibly TRBD1 on 6 matching bases. Per the germline V gene, CDR1 is MNHNY and CDR2 is SVGAGI (reference sequence). The CDR3 loop spans 19 amino acids. V lost 5 bases and J 9 bases, leaving 29 bases between the germline ends. The CDR3 region is CASSPSRGEGVVGVSPLHF. The DNA for the CDR3 is TGTGCCAGCAGTCCATCCCGGGGGGAGGGGGTGGTGGGTGTTTCACCCCTCCACTTT.

The rearrangement joins TRBV4-2 to TRBJ2-2; TRBD2 matches 13 bases. V trimming: 1 base; J trimming: 5 bases; junction bases outside the gene matches: 16. The CDR3 is 21 residues long. Germline V gene sequence: CDR1 LGHNA, CDR2 YNFKEQ. The CDR3 spells CASSQVSAGTSGAPITGELFF. In DNA form, the CDR3 reads TGTGCCAGCAGCCAAGTATCGGCGGGGACTAGCGGGGCCCCGATTACCGGGGAGCTGTTTTTT.

The table lists this clone with a few counts. The chain couples TRBV9 to TRBJ2-1; a possible D gene is TRBD1 (5 bases). Per the germline V gene, CDR1 is SGDLS and CDR2 is YYNGEE. CDR3 size: 15 residues. Trimming took off 3 bases at V and 1 base at J, with 11 bases between the two ends. The CDR3 spells CASSAFRGSYNEQFF. CDR3 sequence (DNA): TGTGCCAGCAGCGCGTTTAGGGGTTCCTACAATGAGCAGTTCTTC.

The V call is TRBV11-3, the J call TRBJ1-1; D is ambiguous. The CDR3 has 14 residues. Germline assignment: CDR1 SGHNT and CDR2 YENEEA. Trimming cost V 3 bases and J 4 bases, with 12 bases left between them. CDR3 sequence reads: CASSFLGGGTEAFF. The CDR3 DNA reads as TGTGCCAGCAGCTTTTTGGGAGGAGGCACTGAAGCTTTCTTT.

J is TRBJ2-4 and V is TRBV5-1, with 10 nucleotides matching TRBD1. The CDR3 totals 15 residues. The germline gives CDR1 SGHRS, CDR2 YFSETQ. Germline trimming cut 0 bases from V and 8 bases from J; bases unmatched to any gene: 5. CDR3 sequence: CASSLGDRGGDIQYF. The CDR3 coding sequence is TGCGCCAGCAGCTTGGGGGACAGGGGAGGGGACATTCAGTACTTC.

This chain links TRBV7-8 with TRBJ1-2, with TRBD1 identical over 9 bases. From germline, CDR1 is SGHVS and CDR2 FQNEAQ. V lost 6 bases, J lost 3 bases, and 8 bases stayed unmatched. CDR3 length: 15 amino acids. Written as DNA, the CDR3 is TGTGCCAGCAGTCCACAGGGGGCAGTGGACTATGGCTACACCTTC. It is translated as CASSPQGAVDYGYTF.

The V and J genes are TRBV11-3 and TRBJ2-7; D possibly corresponds to TRBD1 (5 bases). This CDR3 is 13 amino acids long. CDR1 is SGHNT, CDR2 YENEEA, per germline. The V end lost 1 base, the J end lost 2 bases, and 6 bases lay between the germline ends. CDR3 in amino acids: CASSLGGPYEQYF. CDR3 sequence (DNA): TGTGCCAGCAGCTTAGGGGGCCCCTACGAGCAGTACTTC.

V is TRBV24-1 and J is TRBJ1-4; 7 positions agree with TRBD1. Trimming took 4 bases from V and 11 from J; bases not matched to a gene: 9. This CDR3 has 14 amino acids. Germline V gives CDR1 KGHDR, CDR2 SFDVKD. The chain's CDR3 is CATSDALRGEKLFF. In nucleotides, the CDR3 is TGTGCCACCAGTGACGCCCTCAGGGGGGAGAAACTGTTTTTT.

The V call is TRBV11-2, the J call TRBJ1-4; 7 positions agree with TRBD1. Germline V gene data show CDR1 as SGHAT and CDR2 as FQNNGV. The CDR3 extends over 15 amino acids. J gave up 6 bases and V 6 bases, and 10 bases lay outside the gene matches. The CDR3 DNA follows: TGTGCCAGCAGTCCAACAGGGGCCAGATATGAAAAACTGTTTTTT. Translation gives CASSPTGARYEKLFF.

The CDR3 DNA sequence: TGCGCCAGCAGCTTGGATTGGCCAGGGGGAACCGGGGAGCTGTTTTTT. Its translation is CASSLDWPGGTGELFF. The chain joins TRBV5-1 to TRBJ2-2; 7 bases are a match to TRBD1. J lost 5 bases, V lost 0 bases, and 7 bases had no gene match. Germline CDR1 SGHRS, CDR2 YFSETQ. This CDR3 contains 16 residues.

This chain links TRBV7-2 with TRBJ1-2; the match to TRBD1 covers 11 bases. Germline lookup yields CDR1 SGHTA and CDR2 FQGNSA. The V and J ends lost 2 bases and 7 bases, in that order; junction bases with no gene match: 3. The CDR3 totals 14 residues. The CDR3 nucleotides are TGTGCCAGCAGCTTACGGACAGGGGGCTTTGGCTACACCTTC. Translating gives CASSLRTGGFGYTF.

The chain employs TRBV5-1 and TRBJ2-3, with 10 nucleotides matching TRBD1. CDR3 length equals 15 residues. From germline, CDR1 is SGHRS and CDR2 YFSETQ. V shed 4 bases, J shed 8 bases, and the junction held 10 bases outside the gene matches. Written as DNA, the CDR3 is TGCGCCAGCAGCATCGGACAGGGGGGCGGTACTACGCAGTATTTT. As protein: CASSIGQGGGTTQYF. The full variable domain, with the rest looked up from reference TRBV5-1 and TRBJ2-3, is KAGVTQTPRYLIKTRGQQVTLSCSPISGHRSVSWYQQTPGQGLQFLFEYFSETQRNKGNFPGRFSGRQFSNSRSEMNVSTLELGDSALYLCASSIGQGGGTTQYFGPGTRLTVL.

J is TRBJ2-3 and V is TRBV21-1; the table's D gene call, TRBD1, was not cross checked with the DNA. TRBV21-1 is described as a pseudogene. The CDR3 consists of 14 residues. The CDR3 DNA follows: TGTGCCAGCAGGACCCAAATCAGGGCTGATACGCAGTATTTT. This translates into CASRTQIRADTQYF.

The chain has TRBV10-1 and TRBJ2-4; the D gene is possibly TRBD1 (5 bases). V lost 0 bases and J 7 bases, leaving 16 bases between the germline ends. The CDR3 runs 16 residues. Looked up from germline, CDR1 is WNHNN and CDR2 is SYGVQD (reference sequence). Here the CDR3 DNA reads TGCGCCAGCAGTGAGTCGAAAAACTCAGGGTACAACATTCAGTACTTC. It yields the protein CASSESKNSGYNIQYF.

The chain uses TRBV6-5 and TRBJ1-2, with D possibly matching TRBD1 (5 bases). Per the germline V gene, CDR1 is MNHEY and CDR2 is SVGAGI. V was clipped by 7 bases and J by 4 bases, with 13 bases between them. This CDR3 has 13 residues. As DNA, the CDR3 is TGTGCCAGCACCCCAGGGAAGCTCTATGGCTACACCTTC. Translating gives CASTPGKLYGYTF.

This clone was seen a handful of times. The V call is TRBV4-1, the J call TRBJ2-4; a possible D gene is TRBD2 (6 bases). Trimming shortened V by 4 bases and J by 1 base, and 14 bases separated the two germline ends. Germline CDR1 and CDR2: MGHRA and YSYEKL. CDR3 size: 16 residues. Here the CDR3 reads CASSPGTGGAKNIQYF. CDR3 coding DNA: TGCGCCAGCAGCCCAGGGACTGGTGGGGCCAAAAACATTCAGTACTTC.

The chain employs TRBV29-1 and TRBJ1-2, with 7 nucleotides matching TRBD1. V lost 3 bases and J lost 2; bases outside the gene matches: 0. The germline V gene encodes CDR1 SQVTM and CDR2 ANQGSEA. The CDR3 covers 12 residues. The CDR3 is CSVEGQNYGYTF. The CDR3 nucleotides read TGCAGCGTTGAGGGACAGAACTATGGCTACACCTTC.